The clone carrying this T cell receptor (beta chain) occurred many times. What it recognizes is unknown. V lost 4 bases to trimming and J lost 3 bases, with 10 bases between them. CDR1 is MNHNS, CDR2 SASEGT, per germline. The CDR3 sequence is 14 residues long. Template material for amplifying TCR beta CDR3 regions consisted of RNA transcripts. A first-round RT-PCR of the TCR CDR3 used the HTBI primer set. TCRdb re-analysed the multiplex PCR reads in MiXCR, keeping a single row per CDR3 protein. The sample lists 550,000 to 700,000 distinct CDR3 sequences; approximately 15% were seen once. The sample comes from a study of T cells in Graves' hyperthyroidism and ophthalmopathy. Study information: Initial diagnosis, before any treatment, was when peripheral blood was collected.

Overall study results and limits: Blood also held most thyroid clonotypes expanded beyond 0.001. From stable hyperthyroidism, ophthalmopathy was set apart by a 13 V-J model.

Diagnosis relied on clinical symptoms, serum thyroxine and TRAb, thyroid ultrasound and orbital computed tomography. The sequencing sample was made of blood. This TCR derives from a woman in her 40s with Graves' ophthalmopathy. The V call is TRBV6-1, the J call TRBJ1-5; D uncertain. In nucleotides, the CDR3 is TGTGCCAGCAGTGGTCTTCAGCACAATCAGCCCCAGCATTTT. Its translation: CASSGLQHNQPQHF.